The rows below give T cell receptor beta chains drawn from one sample of a study of blood T cell repertoires in COVID-19. TCRdb's table, derived via immunoSEQ multiplex PCR, lists solely in-frame clones and lacks some. The sample yields roughly 130,000 clones, roughly four fifths seen once. Sequenced sample: peripheral blood. These receptors were obtained from a man aged 40-49 years with active or convalescent COVID-19. CDR3s include the opening cysteine and the closing phenylalanine or tryptophan. The D gene is left open where the match is weak. Rows may omit the clone size; those that give it use once, few, many or a size class.

V	D	size	J	DNA	CDR3
TRBV12-3/TRBV12-4	-	-	TRBJ2-2	TGTGCCAGCACCTATAACACCGGGGAGCTGTTTTTT	CASTYNTGELFF
TRBV2	-	-	TRBJ1-1	TGTGCCAGCAGGACGGGAGGGAACACTGAAGCTTTCTTT	CASRTGGNTEAFF
TRBV5-1	TRBD1	-	TRBJ2-5	TGCGCCAGCAGCCGTGAGGGACAGCCTGAGACCCAGTACTTC	CASSREGQPETQYF
TRBV6-4	-	few	TRBJ1-6	TGTGCCAGCAGCCGGGATGGAAATAATTCACCCCTCCACTTT	CASSRDGNNSPLHF
TRBV5-4	TRBD1	few	TRBJ2-7	TGTGCCAGCAGCTCGGGACAGGGCTACGAGCAGTACTTC	CASSSGQGYEQYF
TRBV30	-	-	TRBJ2-1	TGTGCCTGGAGTGTGGCTTCATACAATGAGCAGTTCTTC	CAWSVASYNEQFF
TRBV21-1	-	-	TRBJ2-6	TGTGCCACAAACAGGGTAATCTCTGGGGCCAACGTCCTGACTTTC	CATNRVISGANVLTF
TRBV5-6	TRBD1	-	TRBJ1-2	TGTGCCAGCAGCTGGACAGGGAGTACTGGCTACACCTTC	CASSWTGSTGYTF
TRBV18	-	-	TRBJ1-4	TGTGCCAGCTCACCACCGGGTAGGGGTAGTCGAGCAACTAATGAAAAACTGTTTTTT	CASSPPGRGSRATNEKLFF
TRBV5-1	-	-	TRBJ2-7	TGCGCCAGCAGCTCGCAGGACAGTCAAACCTACGAGCAGTACTTC	CASSSQDSQTYEQYF
TRBV9	-	-	TRBJ1-1	TGTGCCAGCGGGGCCGGGCTCGCAGAGACTGAAGCTTTCTTT	CASGAGLAETEAFF
TRBV7-8	-	-	TRBJ1-5	TGTGCCAGCAGCTTATCAGGGACACTGGTGTTT	CASSLSGTLVF
TRBV7-9	-	-	TRBJ1-1	TGTGCCAGCAGTACTACCACTCCGAGAACTCAACACGGGAACACTGAAGCTTTCTTT	CASSTTTPRTQHGNTEAFF
TRBV19	-	-	TRBJ1-2	TGTGCCAGTAGTATATTTCAGTCGGCGGGAGGCTACACCTTC	CASSIFQSAGGYTF
TRBV16	-	few	TRBJ1-5	TGTGCCAGCAGCCAATCGGGCACCTATCAGCCCCAGCATTTT	CASSQSGTYQPQHF
TRBV4-2	-	-	TRBJ2-7	TGTGCCAGCAGCCAGACAACTAGTCGCGAGCAGTACTTC	CASSQTTSREQYF
TRBV11-1	-	-	TRBJ2-7	TGTGCCAGCAGCTCAGACCATAGGGCGGGCGAGCAGTACTTC	CASSSDHRAGEQYF
TRBV18	TRBD1	few	TRBJ2-7	TGTGCCAGCTCACCAATTGAAGGGTCCCGGGACAGGGGCTACGAGCAGTACTTC	CASSPIEGSRDRGYEQYF
TRBV5-1	-	-	TRBJ2-5	TGCGCCAGCAGCTTGGTACAGGGCTTCCAAGAGACCCAGTACTTC	CASSLVQGFQETQYF
TRBV6-1	-	-	TRBJ1-6	TGTGCCAGCAGTGAGAGGGATAATTCACCCCTCCACTTT	CASSERDNSPLHF
TRBV14	TRBD1	-	TRBJ2-7	TGTGCCAGCAGCCAACCAGCAGCAGGGGGCTACGAGCAGTACTTC	CASSQPAAGGYEQYF
TRBV4-3	-	-	TRBJ1-2	TGCGCCAGCAGCCAAGATCAGGGCAGTCCCAACTATGGCTACACCTTC	CASSQDQGSPNYGYTF
TRBV4-1	TRBD2	-	TRBJ2-3	TGCGCCAGCAGCCAATCGGGGCCTTTCACTAGCGGGGGGACAGATACGCAGTATTTT	CASSQSGPFTSGGTDTQYF
TRBV5-5	-	-	TRBJ2-1	TGTGCCAGCAGCTTGGCGAGGGGGGGCAGTGAGCAGTTCTTC	CASSLARGGSEQFF
TRBV10-3	-	-	TRBJ1-1	TGTGCCAGTCGGCACCCGACACAAATGAACACTGAAGCTTTCTTT	CASRHPTQMNTEAFF